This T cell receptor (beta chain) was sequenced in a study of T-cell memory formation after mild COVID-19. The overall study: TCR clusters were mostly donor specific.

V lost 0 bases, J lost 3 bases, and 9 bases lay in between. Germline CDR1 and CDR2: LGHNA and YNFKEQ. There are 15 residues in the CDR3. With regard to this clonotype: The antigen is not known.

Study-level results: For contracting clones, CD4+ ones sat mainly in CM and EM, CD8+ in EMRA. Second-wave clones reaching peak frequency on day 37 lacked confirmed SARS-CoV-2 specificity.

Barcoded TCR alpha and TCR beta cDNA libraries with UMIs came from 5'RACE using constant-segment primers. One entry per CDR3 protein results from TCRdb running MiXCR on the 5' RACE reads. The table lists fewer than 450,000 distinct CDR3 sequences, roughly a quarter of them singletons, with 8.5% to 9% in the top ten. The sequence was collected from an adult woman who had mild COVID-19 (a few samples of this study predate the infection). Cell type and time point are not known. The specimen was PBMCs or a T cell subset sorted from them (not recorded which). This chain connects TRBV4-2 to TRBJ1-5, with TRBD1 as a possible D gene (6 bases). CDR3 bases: TGTGCCAGCAGCCAAGACGGGGGGGCCAATCAGCCCCAGCATTTT. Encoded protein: CASSQDGGANQPQHF.